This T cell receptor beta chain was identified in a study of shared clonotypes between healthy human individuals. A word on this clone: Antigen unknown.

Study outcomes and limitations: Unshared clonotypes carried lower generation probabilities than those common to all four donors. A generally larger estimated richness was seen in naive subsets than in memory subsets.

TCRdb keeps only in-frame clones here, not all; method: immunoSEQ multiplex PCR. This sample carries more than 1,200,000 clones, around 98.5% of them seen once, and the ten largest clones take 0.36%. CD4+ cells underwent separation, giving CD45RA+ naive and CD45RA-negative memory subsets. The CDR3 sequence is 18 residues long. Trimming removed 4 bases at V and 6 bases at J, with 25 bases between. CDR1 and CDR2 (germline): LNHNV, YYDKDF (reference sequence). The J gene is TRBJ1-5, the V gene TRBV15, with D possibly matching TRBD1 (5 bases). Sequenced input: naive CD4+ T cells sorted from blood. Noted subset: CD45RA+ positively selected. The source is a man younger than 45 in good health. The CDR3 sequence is CATSKEANGGGMSQPQHF. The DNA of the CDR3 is TGTGCCACCAGCAAAGAGGCTAACGGCGGGGGGATGAGTCAGCCCCAGCATTTT. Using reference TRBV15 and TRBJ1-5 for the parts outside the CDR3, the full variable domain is DAMVIQNPRYQVTQFGKPVTLSCSQTLNHNVMYWYQQKSSQAPKLLFHYYDKDFNNEADTPDNFQSRRPNTSFCFLDIRSPGLGDTAMYLCATSKEANGGGMSQPQHFGDGTRLSIL.